This TCR beta chain was captured in a study of tumor-infiltrating lymphocytes in primary liver carcinoma. Researchers generated TCR beta cDNA from roughly 510 ng of total RNA, relying on a constant-region primer. What produced the TCR beta libraries was three nested multiplex PCR rounds using slightly modified ARM-PCR. The first two PCR rounds used TRBV1-TRBV30 primers with a Cbeta primer, about 9 cycles each. TCRdb itself ran the multiplex PCR reads through MiXCR, one entry per CDR3 protein. The sample includes fewer than 350,000 distinct CDR3 sequences, approximately 60% of them seen just once. Comment on this clonotype: One end of the junction fails to match germline, which may point to a read error.

Germline loops: CDR1 SGHRS, CDR2 YFSETQ. CDR3 length equals 15 residues. Both blood RNA, taken from unsorted whole blood, and germline DNA were extracted. The clonotype originates from a man aged 35 to 55 with primary liver carcinoma and hepatitis B virus infection. The chain has TRBV5-1 and TRBJ2-2; the D gene is possibly TRBD2 (5 bases). Sequencing was carried out using peripheral blood. The CDR3: CANSMTIVNAGELFF. DNA for the CDR3: TGCGCCAACAGCATGACTATTGTCAACGCCGGGGAGCTGTTTTTT.